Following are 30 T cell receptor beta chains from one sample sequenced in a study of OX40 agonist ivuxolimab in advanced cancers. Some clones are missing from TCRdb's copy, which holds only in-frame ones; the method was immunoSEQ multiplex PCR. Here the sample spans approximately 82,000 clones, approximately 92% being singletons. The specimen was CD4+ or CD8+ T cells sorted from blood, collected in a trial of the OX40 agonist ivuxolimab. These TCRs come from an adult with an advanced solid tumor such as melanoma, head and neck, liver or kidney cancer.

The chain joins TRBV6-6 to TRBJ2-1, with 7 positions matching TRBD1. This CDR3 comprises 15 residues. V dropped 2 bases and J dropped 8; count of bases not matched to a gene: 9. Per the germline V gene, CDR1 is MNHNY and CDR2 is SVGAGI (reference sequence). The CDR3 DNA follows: TGTGCCAGCAGTTACGAGGGGGCAGAGCTGGATGAGCAGTTCTTC. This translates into CASSYEGAELDEQFF.

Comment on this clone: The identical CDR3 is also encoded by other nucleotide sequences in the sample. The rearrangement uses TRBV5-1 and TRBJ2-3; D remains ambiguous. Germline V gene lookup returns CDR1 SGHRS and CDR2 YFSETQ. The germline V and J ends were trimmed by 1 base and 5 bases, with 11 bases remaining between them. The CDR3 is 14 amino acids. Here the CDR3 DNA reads TGCGCCAGCAGCTTGCGGCAGGTGGGAGATACGCAGTATTTT. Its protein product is CASSLRQVGDTQYF.

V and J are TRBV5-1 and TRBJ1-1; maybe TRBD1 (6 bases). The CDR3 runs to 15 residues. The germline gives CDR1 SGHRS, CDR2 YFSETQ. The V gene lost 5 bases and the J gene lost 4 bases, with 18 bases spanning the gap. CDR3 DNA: TGCGCCAGCAGAAACTACACAGGGTACTCCACTGAAGCTTTCTTT. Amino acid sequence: CASRNYTGYSTEAFF.

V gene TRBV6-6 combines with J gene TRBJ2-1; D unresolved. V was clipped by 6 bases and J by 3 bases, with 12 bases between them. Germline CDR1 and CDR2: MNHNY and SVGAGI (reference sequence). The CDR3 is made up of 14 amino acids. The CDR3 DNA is TGTGCCAGCAGCCCGGCCCCGAGCTACAATGAGCAGTTCTTC. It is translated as CASSPAPSYNEQFF.

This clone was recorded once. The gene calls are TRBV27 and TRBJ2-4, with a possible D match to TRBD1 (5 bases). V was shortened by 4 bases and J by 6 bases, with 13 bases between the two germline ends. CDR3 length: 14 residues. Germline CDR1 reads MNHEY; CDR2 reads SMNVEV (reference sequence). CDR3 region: CASSSADMGNIQYF. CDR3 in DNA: TGTGCCAGCAGTTCGGCGGACATGGGAAACATTCAGTACTTC.

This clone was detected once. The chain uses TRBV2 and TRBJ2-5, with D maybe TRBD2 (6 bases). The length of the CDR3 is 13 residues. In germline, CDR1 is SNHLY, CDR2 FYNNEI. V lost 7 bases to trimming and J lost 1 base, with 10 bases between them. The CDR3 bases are TGTGCCAGCACCCCGGGACTCCAAGAGACCCAGTACTTC. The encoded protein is CASTPGLQETQYF.

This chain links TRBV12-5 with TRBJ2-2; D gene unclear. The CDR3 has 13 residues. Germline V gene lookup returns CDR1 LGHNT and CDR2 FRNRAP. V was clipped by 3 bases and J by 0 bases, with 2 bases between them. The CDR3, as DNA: TGTGCTAGTGGTTTATCGAACACCGGGGAGCTGTTTTTT. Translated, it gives CASGLSNTGELFF. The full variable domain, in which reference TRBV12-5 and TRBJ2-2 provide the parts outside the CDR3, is DARVTQTPRHKVTEMGQEVTMRCQPILGHNTVFWYRQTMMQGLELLAYFRNRAPLDDSGMPKDRFSAEMPDATLATLKIQPSEPRDSAVYFCASGLSNTGELFFGEGSRLTVL.

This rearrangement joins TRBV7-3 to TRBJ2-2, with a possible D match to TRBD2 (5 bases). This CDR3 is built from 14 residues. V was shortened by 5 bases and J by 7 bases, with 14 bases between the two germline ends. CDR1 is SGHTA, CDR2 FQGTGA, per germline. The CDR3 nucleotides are TGTGCCAGCAGCCCTACTAGTTCGATCGGGGAGCTGTTTTTT. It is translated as CASSPTSSIGELFF.

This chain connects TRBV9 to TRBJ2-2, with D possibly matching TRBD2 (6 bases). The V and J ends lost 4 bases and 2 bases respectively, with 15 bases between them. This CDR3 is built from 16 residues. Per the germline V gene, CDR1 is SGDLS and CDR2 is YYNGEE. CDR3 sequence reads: CASSPLGGINTGELFF. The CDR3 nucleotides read TGTGCCAGCAGCCCCCTCGGGGGTATCAACACCGGGGAGCTGTTTTTT. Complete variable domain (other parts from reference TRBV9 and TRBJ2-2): DSGVTQTPKHLITATGQRVTLRCSPRSGDLSVYWYQQSLDQGLQFLIQYYNGEERAKGNILERFSAQQFPDLHSELNLSSLELGDSALYFCASSPLGGINTGELFFGEGSRLTVL.

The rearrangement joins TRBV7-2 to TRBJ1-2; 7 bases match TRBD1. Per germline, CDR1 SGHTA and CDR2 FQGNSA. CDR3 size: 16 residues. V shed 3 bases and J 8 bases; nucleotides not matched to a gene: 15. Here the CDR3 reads CASSFADRTVARGYTF. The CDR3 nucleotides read TGTGCCAGCAGCTTTGCGGACAGGACGGTAGCGAGGGGCTACACCTTC. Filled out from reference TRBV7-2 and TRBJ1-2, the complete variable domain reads GAGVSQSPSNKVTEKGKDVELRCDPISGHTALYWYRQSLGQGLEFLIYFQGNSAPDKSGLPSDRFSAERTGGSVSTLTIQRTQQEDSAVYLCASSFADRTVARGYTFGSGTRLTVV.

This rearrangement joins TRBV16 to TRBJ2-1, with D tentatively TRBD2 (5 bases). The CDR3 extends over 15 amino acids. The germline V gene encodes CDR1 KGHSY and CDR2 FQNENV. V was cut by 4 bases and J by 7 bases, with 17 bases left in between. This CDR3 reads CASSPTRAAWNEQFF. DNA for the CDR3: TGTGCCAGCAGCCCGACGCGGGCCGCGTGGAATGAGCAGTTCTTC.

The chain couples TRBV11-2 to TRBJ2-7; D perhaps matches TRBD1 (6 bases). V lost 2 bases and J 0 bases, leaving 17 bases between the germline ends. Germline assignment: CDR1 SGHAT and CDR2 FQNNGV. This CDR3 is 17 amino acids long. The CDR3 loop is CASSLSLGTRSSYEQYF. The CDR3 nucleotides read TGTGCCAGCAGCTTAAGTTTGGGGACACGCAGCTCCTACGAGCAGTACTTC.

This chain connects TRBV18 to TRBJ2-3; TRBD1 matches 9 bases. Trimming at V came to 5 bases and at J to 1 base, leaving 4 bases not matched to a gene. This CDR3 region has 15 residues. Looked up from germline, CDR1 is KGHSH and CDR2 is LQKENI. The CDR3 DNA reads TGTGCCAGCTCAACTCGGACAGGGGGCACAGATACGCAGTATTTT. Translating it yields CASSTRTGGTDTQYF.

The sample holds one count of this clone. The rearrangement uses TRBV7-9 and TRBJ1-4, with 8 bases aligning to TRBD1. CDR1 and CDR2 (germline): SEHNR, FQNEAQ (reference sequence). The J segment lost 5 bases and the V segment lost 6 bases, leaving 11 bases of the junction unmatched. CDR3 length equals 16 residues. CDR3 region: CASSPARTGTNEKLFF. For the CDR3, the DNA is TGTGCCAGCAGTCCCGCAAGGACAGGGACAAATGAAAAACTGTTTTTT.

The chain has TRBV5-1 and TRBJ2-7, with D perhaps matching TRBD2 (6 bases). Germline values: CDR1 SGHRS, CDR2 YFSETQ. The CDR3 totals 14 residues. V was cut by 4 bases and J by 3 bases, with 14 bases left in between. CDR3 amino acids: CASSPAAGLYEQYF. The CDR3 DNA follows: TGCGCCAGCAGCCCGGCGGCGGGACTCTACGAGCAGTACTTC.

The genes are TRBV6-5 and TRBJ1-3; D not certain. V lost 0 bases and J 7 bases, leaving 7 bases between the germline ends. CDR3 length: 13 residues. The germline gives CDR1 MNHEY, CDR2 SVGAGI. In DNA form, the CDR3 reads TGTGCCAGCAGTTACTCGCAAGGGAACACCATATATTTT. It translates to CASSYSQGNTIYF.

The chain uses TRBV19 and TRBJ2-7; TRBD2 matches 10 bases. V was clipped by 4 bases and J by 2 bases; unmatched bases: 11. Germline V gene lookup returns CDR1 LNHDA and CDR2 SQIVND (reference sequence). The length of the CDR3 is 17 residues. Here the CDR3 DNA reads TGTGCCAGTAGTACGGCTCACTTAGCGGGGGGCCCCTACGAGCAGTACTTC. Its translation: CASSTAHLAGGPYEQYF.

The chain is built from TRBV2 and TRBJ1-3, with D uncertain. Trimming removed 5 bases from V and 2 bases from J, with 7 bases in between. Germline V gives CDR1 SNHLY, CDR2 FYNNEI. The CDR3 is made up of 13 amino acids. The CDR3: CASSLSPGNTIYF. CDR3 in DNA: TGTGCCAGCAGTCTCAGCCCTGGAAACACCATATATTTT.

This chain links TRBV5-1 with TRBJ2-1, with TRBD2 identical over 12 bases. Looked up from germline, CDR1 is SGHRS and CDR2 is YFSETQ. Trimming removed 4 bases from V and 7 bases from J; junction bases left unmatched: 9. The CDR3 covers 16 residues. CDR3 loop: CASSPPGLAGLNEQFF. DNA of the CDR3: TGCGCCAGCAGCCCTCCGGGACTAGCGGGTTTAAATGAGCAGTTCTTC. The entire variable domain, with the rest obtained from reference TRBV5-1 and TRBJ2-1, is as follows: KAGVTQTPRYLIKTRGQQVTLSCSPISGHRSVSWYQQTPGQGLQFLFEYFSETQRNKGNFPGRFSGRQFSNSRSEMNVSTLELGDSALYLCASSPPGLAGLNEQFFGPGTRLTVL.

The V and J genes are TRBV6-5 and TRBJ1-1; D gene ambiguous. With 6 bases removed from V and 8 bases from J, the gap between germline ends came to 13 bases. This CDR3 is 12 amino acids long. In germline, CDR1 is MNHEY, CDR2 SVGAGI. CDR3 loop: CASSPGGPEAFF. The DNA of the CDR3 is TGTGCCAGCAGCCCGGGCGGGCCCGAAGCTTTCTTT.

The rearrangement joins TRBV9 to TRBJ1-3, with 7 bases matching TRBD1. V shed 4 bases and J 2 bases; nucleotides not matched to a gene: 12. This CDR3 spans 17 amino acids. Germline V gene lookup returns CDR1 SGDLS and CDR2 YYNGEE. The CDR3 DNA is TGTGCCAGCAGCCCACAACAGGGGCTCGGTACTGGAAACACCATATATTTT. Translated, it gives CASSPQQGLGTGNTIYF.

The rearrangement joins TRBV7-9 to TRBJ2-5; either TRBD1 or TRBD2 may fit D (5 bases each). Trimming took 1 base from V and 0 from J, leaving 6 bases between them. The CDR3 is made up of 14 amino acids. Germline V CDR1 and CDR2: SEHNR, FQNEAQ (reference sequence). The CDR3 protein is CASSLGGYQETQYF. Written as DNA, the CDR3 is TGTGCCAGCAGCTTAGGGGGGTACCAAGAGACCCAGTACTTC. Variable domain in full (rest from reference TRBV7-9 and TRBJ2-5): DTGVSQNPRHKITKRGQNVTFRCDPISEHNRLYWYRQTLGQGPEFLTYFQNEAQLEKSRLLSDRFSAERPKGSFSTLEIQRTEQGDSAMYLCASSLGGYQETQYFGPGTRLLVL.

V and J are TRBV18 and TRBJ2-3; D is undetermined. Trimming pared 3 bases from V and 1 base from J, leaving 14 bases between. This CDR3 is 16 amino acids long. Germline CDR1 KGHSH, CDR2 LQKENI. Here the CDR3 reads CASSPRKGSGTDTQYF. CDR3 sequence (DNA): TGTGCCAGCTCACCCCGGAAGGGTAGTGGCACAGATACGCAGTATTTT.

The CDR3 nucleotides read TGCGCCAGCAGTGGTTTCGGGGGGGCGGGATACAATGAGCAGTTCTTC. Its protein is CASSGFGGAGYNEQFF. This chain links TRBV10-1 with TRBJ2-1; 8 nucleotides line up with TRBD2. The CDR3 length is 16 residues. Germline values: CDR1 WNHNN, CDR2 SYGVQD (reference sequence). Trimming took 4 bases from V and 4 from J; bases not matched to a gene: 9.

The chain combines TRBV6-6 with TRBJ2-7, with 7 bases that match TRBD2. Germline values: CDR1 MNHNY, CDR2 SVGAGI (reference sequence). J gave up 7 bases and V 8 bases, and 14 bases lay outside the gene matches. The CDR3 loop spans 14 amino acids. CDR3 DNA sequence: TGTGCCAGCCGGAGCGGGGCAACTAAAGGGGAGCAGTACTTC. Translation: CASRSGATKGEQYF.

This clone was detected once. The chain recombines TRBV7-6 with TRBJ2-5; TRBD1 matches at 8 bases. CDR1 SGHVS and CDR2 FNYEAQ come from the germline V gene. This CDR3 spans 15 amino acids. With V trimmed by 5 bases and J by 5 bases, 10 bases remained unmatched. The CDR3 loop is CASSLGQGGWETQYF. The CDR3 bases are TGTGCCAGCAGCCTCGGACAGGGTGGGTGGGAGACCCAGTACTTC.

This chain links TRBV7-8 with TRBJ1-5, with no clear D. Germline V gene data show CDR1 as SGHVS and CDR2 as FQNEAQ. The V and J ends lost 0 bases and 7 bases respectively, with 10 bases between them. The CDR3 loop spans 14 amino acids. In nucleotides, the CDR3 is TGTGCCAGCAGCTTAGCCGGAGACGGGCAGCCCCAGCATTTT. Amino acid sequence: CASSLAGDGQPQHF.

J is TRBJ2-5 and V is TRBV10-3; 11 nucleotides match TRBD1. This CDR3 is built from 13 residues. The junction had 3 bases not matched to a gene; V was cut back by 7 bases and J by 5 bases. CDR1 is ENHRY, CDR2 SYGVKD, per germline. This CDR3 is CAIMDRGHETQYF. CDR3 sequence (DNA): TGTGCCATCATGGACAGGGGGCATGAGACCCAGTACTTC.

The CDR3 region has the DNA TGTGCCAGCAGGGGCTGGGAACAGCCCCAGCATTTT. It specifies CASRGWEQPQHF. This chain links TRBV2 with TRBJ1-5; D remains unclear. Between the trimmed V and J ends, which lost 6 bases and 7 bases, there was a span of 10 bases. Germline values: CDR1 SNHLY, CDR2 FYNNEI. This CDR3 comprises 12 residues.

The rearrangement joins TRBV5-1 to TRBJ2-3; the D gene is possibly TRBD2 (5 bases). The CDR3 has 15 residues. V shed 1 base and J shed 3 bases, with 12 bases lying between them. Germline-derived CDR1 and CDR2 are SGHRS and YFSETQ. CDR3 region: CASSLTRTGTDTQYF. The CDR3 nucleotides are TGCGCCAGCAGCTTGACACGTACGGGGACAGATACGCAGTATTTT.